This T cell receptor beta chain came from a study of T cell responses to AZD1222 COVID-19 vaccine. Findings and caveats of the study: Reports say nearly half of spike-specific TCRs go after unmutated variant regions.

The CDR3 spans 15 residues. Losses at the gene ends were 6 bases for V and 2 bases for J; bases not matched to a gene: 9. Germline CDR1 and CDR2: MDHEN and SYDVKM. As for this clone: What it binds is unknown.

Libraries were prepared by immunoSEQ multiplex PCR; TCRdb keeps only in-frame clonotypes and omits some of them. Of around 110,000 clones listed, around 93% are singletons. The chain joins TRBV28 to TRBJ2-7; 8 bases match TRBD2. The starting material was peripheral blood, obtained 28 days after the second AZD1222 dose. This clonotype was obtained from an adult who received the AZD1222 COVID-19 vaccine. In DNA form, the CDR3 reads TGTGCCAGCAGGGGAAGCGGGAGTTTTCCCTACGAGCAGTACTTC. Translating gives CASRGSGSFPYEQYF.